These 32 T cell receptor beta chains were all obtained from the same sample, sequenced in a study of chemoradiotherapy in HPV16-positive cancers. Libraries were prepared by immunoSEQ multiplex PCR; TCRdb keeps only in-frame clonotypes and omits some of them. Of about 32,000 clones in the sample, roughly 75% were seen once. This specimen was blood, taken from a patient who underwent chemoradiotherapy. The origin of the receptors is a human donor with HPV-associated anogenital cancer.

V and J are TRBV25-1 and TRBJ2-3, with D unclear. The germline V gene has CDR1 MGHDK and CDR2 SYGVNS. The length of the CDR3 is 12 residues. Trimming took off 1 base at V and 3 bases at J, with 2 bases between the two ends. CDR3 sequence reads: CASSEWTDTQYF. Written as DNA, the CDR3 is TGTGCCAGCAGTGAATGGACAGATACGCAGTATTTT.

Turning to this clone: One junction end disagrees with the germline gene, perhaps due to a read error. The rearrangement uses TRBV2 and TRBJ2-3; D ambiguous. This CDR3 region has 13 residues. Germline CDR1 SNHLY, CDR2 FYNNEI. The CDR3 DNA reads TGTGCCAGCAGTGTATCGGGCACGGATACGCAGTATTTT. Residues: CASSVSGTDTQYF.

This sequence joins TRBV11-2 and TRBJ2-7, with D unclear. The CDR3 totals 11 residues. Trimming took 5 bases from V and 3 from J, leaving 5 bases between them. Germline CDR1 SGHAT, CDR2 FQNNGV. CDR3 loop: CASSPYYEQYF. The DNA of the CDR3 is TGTGCCAGCAGCCCATACTACGAGCAGTACTTC.

A note on this clone: The germline gene is not matched at one end of the junction; a read error may be the cause. The chain couples TRBV6-5 to TRBJ1-1, with 7 bases matching TRBD1. The CDR3 extends over 11 amino acids. Per germline, CDR1 MNHEY and CDR2 SVGAGI. In DNA, the CDR3 is TGTGCCAGCAGTAGACAGGGCGGTTTGTTTTTT. This translates into CASSRQGGLFF.

The chain links TRBV11-2 to TRBJ1-2; the D gene is possibly TRBD1 (5 bases). Germline V lookup: CDR1 SGHAT, CDR2 FQNNGV. This CDR3 region has 14 residues. The V gene lost 0 bases and the J gene lost 5 bases, with 10 bases spanning the gap. CDR3 in DNA: TGTGCCAGCAGCTTAGATGGGGCCCCTTATGGCTACACCTTC. This codes for CASSLDGAPYGYTF.

V and J are TRBV27 and TRBJ1-5; D is uncertain. Germline V gene data show CDR1 as MNHEY and CDR2 as SMNVEV (reference sequence). Trimming removed 4 bases from V and 7 bases from J, with 17 bases in between. This CDR3 has 15 residues. As DNA, the CDR3 is TGTGCCAGCAGTTCAAATCCGCAGCCGTGGCAGCCCCAGCATTTT. This sequence encodes CASSSNPQPWQPQHF.

The chain uses TRBV5-4 and TRBJ2-1; 9 nucleotides align to TRBD1. Per the germline V gene, CDR1 is SGHNT and CDR2 is YYREEE (reference sequence). The V segment lost 3 bases and the J segment 8 bases; nucleotides outside the gene matches: 24. The CDR3 is 20 amino acids. The CDR3 loop reads CASSSTLGTGGLYGLDEQFF. The CDR3 DNA reads TGTGCCAGCAGCTCGACATTGGGAACAGGGGGCCTTTACGGTCTCGATGAGCAGTTCTTC.

This sequence joins TRBV9 and TRBJ1-1; D is ambiguous. V was pared by 3 bases and J by 3 bases, with 12 bases between. From germline, CDR1 is SGDLS and CDR2 YYNGEE. This CDR3 has 14 amino acids. CDR3 sequence: CASSAYGKDTEAFF. In DNA form, the CDR3 reads TGTGCCAGCAGCGCCTATGGTAAGGACACTGAAGCTTTCTTT.

This CDR3 reads CASSILSTGSSGNTIYF. The CDR3 nucleotides read TGTGCCAGCAGCATCCTTTCGACAGGTAGCTCTGGAAACACCATATATTTT. The chain combines TRBV7-8 with TRBJ1-3; perhaps TRBD1 as D (6 bases). The CDR3 length is 17 residues. Per germline, CDR1 SGHVS and CDR2 FQNEAQ. Trimming cost V 5 bases and J 0 bases, with 17 bases left between them.

The CDR3: CASSLILIGMNTEAFF. The CDR3 bases are TGTGCCAGCAGCTTAATCTTGATCGGGATGAACACTGAAGCTTTCTTT. The V and J genes are TRBV13 and TRBJ1-1; D remains ambiguous. Between the trimmed V and J ends, which lost 2 bases and 0 bases, there was a span of 13 bases. CDR3 length: 16 residues. Germline V CDR1 and CDR2: PRHDT, FYEKMQ (reference sequence).

The chain joins TRBV10-3 to TRBJ2-3, with 8 bases that match TRBD2. This CDR3 has 14 residues. V was clipped by 6 bases and J by 8 bases; unmatched bases: 10. Per the germline V gene, CDR1 is ENHRY and CDR2 is SYGVKD. CDR3 bases: TGTGCCATCAGGAGCGGGGGAATTAGGGTTACGCAGTATTTT. Its translation: CAIRSGGIRVTQYF.

J is TRBJ2-3 and V is TRBV5-8, with 9 bases lining up with TRBD2. The CDR3 consists of 13 residues. Germline CDR1 and CDR2: SGHTS and YDEGEE. With V trimmed by 7 bases and J by 3 bases, 3 bases remained unmatched. The CDR3 loop is CASGAGGTDTQYF. The CDR3 nucleotides read TGTGCCAGCGGAGCGGGAGGTACAGATACGCAGTATTTT. Using reference TRBV5-8 and TRBJ2-3 for the parts outside the CDR3, the full variable domain is EAGVTQSPTHLIKTRGQQATLRCSPISGHTSVYWYQQALGLGLQFLLWYDEGEERNRGNFPPRFSGRQFPNYSSELNVNALELEDSALYLCASGAGGTDTQYFGPGTRLTVL.

J is TRBJ2-2 and V is TRBV30, with D uncertain. V was clipped by 0 bases and J by 1 base, with 6 bases between them. This CDR3 has 14 residues. Germline CDR1 GTSNPN, CDR2 SVGIG (reference sequence). CDR3 in amino acids: CAWSVRQNTGELFF. As DNA, the CDR3 is TGTGCCTGGAGTGTACGTCAGAACACCGGGGAGCTGTTTTTT.

This clone showed up just once. The chain combines TRBV7-8 with TRBJ2-7, with 13 bases identical to TRBD2. The germline CDR1 and CDR2 sequences are SGHVS and FQNEAQ. There are 16 residues in the CDR3. The J segment lost 0 bases and the V segment lost 5 bases, leaving 4 bases of the junction unmatched. The CDR3 region has the DNA TGTGCCAGCAGCCGAGGACTAGCGGGGGACTCCTACGAGCAGTACTTC. It is translated as CASSRGLAGDSYEQYF.

The chain is built from TRBV5-1 and TRBJ2-3, with 11 nucleotides matching TRBD2. V lost 0 bases and J lost 1; bases outside the gene matches: 7. The CDR3 sequence is 18 residues long. Germline V lookup: CDR1 SGHRS, CDR2 YFSETQ. The CDR3 region has the DNA TGCGCCAGCAGCTTGGAATGGGGGACTAGCGGAGGCACAGATACGCAGTATTTT. Amino acids: CASSLEWGTSGGTDTQYF.

This clone was found a few times. V and J are TRBV9 and TRBJ2-3; no clear D gene. Trimming pared 1 base from V and 0 bases from J, leaving 12 bases between. Germline V gene lookup returns CDR1 SGDLS and CDR2 YYNGEE. This CDR3 spans 16 amino acids. CDR3 bases: TGTGCCAGCAGCGTAAAGTCCGAGACAAGCACAGATACGCAGTATTTT. It codes for CASSVKSETSTDTQYF.

CDR3: CASSLSAQGKDREQYF. CDR3 nucleotide sequence: TGTGCCAGCAGCTTAAGCGCACAGGGTAAGGATCGCGAGCAGTACTTC. This chain uses TRBV7-8 with TRBJ2-7; TRBD1 is a possible D gene (6 bases). There are 16 residues in the CDR3. The V gene's germline CDR1 is SGHVS and CDR2 FQNEAQ. V lost 2 bases to trimming and J lost 6 bases, with 20 bases between them.

The chain links TRBV6-1 to TRBJ1-1; 7 positions agree with TRBD1. V lost 4 bases, J lost 1 base, and 6 bases stayed unmatched. The germline CDR1 and CDR2 sequences are MNHNS and SASEGT. This CDR3 is 15 amino acids long. CDR3 DNA sequence: TGTGCCAGCAGTGCTTTGACAGGGTCGAACACTGAAGCTTTCTTT. Its protein is CASSALTGSNTEAFF.

This chain joins TRBV11-1 and TRBJ2-1; 7 positions match TRBD1. The CDR3 sequence is 14 residues long. In germline, CDR1 is SGHAT, CDR2 FQDESV (reference sequence). With V trimmed by 0 bases and J by 12 bases, 8 bases remained unmatched. CDR3 in amino acids: CASSLALEGGMQFF. In nucleotides, the CDR3 is TGTGCCAGCAGCTTAGCGCTGGAAGGGGGCATGCAGTTCTTC.

This clone was detected only a few times. The J gene is TRBJ1-6, the V gene TRBV14; TRBD1 might be the D (6 bases). Germline V gives CDR1 SGHDN, CDR2 FVKESK. CDR3 length: 15 residues. V was shortened by 4 bases and J by 7 bases, with 14 bases between the two germline ends. The CDR3 nucleotides read TGTGCCAGCAGCCTTTTGGGGGCAGCGAATTCACCCCTCCACTTT. Its translation: CASSLLGAANSPLHF.

V gene TRBV4-1 combines with J gene TRBJ1-2; D gene uncertain. The V gene's germline CDR1 is MGHRA and CDR2 YSYEKL. This CDR3 has 15 amino acids. The V end lost 0 bases, the J end lost 4 bases, and 12 bases lay between the germline ends. The CDR3 reads CASSQEASSLYGYTF. The DNA of the CDR3 is TGCGCCAGCAGCCAAGAGGCATCCTCTCTCTATGGCTACACCTTC.

The chain combines TRBV2 with TRBJ2-1, with 13 bases fitting TRBD2. The junction had 9 bases not matched to a gene; V was cut back by 2 bases and J by 8 bases. Per germline, CDR1 SNHLY and CDR2 FYNNEI. The CDR3 extends over 17 amino acids. The CDR3 loop is CASSETRGGLAGYEQFF. The DNA for the CDR3 is TGTGCCAGCAGTGAAACAAGGGGGGGACTAGCGGGGTATGAGCAGTTCTTC.

The chain combines TRBV6-1 with TRBJ2-3, with D tentatively TRBD2 (6 bases). The CDR3 loop spans 16 amino acids. CDR1 and CDR2 (germline): MNHNS, SASEGT. With 0 bases removed from V and 7 bases from J, the gap between germline ends came to 17 bases. The CDR3 region has the DNA TGTGCCAGCAGTGAAGCAAGGGCAGGGAGGTACCATACGCAGTATTTT. Protein product: CASSEARAGRYHTQYF.

In this sample, this clone turned up once. This chain uses TRBV9 with TRBJ2-2, with D unresolved. The V end was cut by 0 bases, the J end by 6 bases, with 3 bases between. This CDR3 has 12 amino acids. CDR1 is SGDLS and CDR2 is YYNGEE in the germline V gene. CDR3 coding DNA: TGTGCCAGCAGCGTAGAGGCCGGGGAGCTGTTTTTT. Translating it yields CASSVEAGELFF.

The chain combines TRBV19 with TRBJ1-6; maybe TRBD1 (5 bases). This CDR3 spans 17 amino acids. Germline CDR1 and CDR2: LNHDA and SQIVND (reference sequence). The germline V and J ends were trimmed by 3 bases and 8 bases, with 20 bases remaining between them. This CDR3 is CASSIQQDRQWDSPLHF. The CDR3 DNA is TGTGCCAGTAGTATCCAACAAGACAGACAGTGGGATTCACCCCTCCACTTT.

This clone was detected once. V gene TRBV6-1 combines with J gene TRBJ2-7; the match to TRBD1 covers 7 bases. Trimming cost V 0 bases and J 5 bases; bases outside gene matches: 4. The CDR3 spans 14 residues. CDR1 is MNHNS and CDR2 is SASEGT in the germline V gene. CDR3 DNA: TGTGCCAGCAGTGAAGCGTACAGGGGTAACGAGCAGTACTTC. Its translation: CASSEAYRGNEQYF.

V gene TRBV4-2 combines with J gene TRBJ2-7, with D possibly matching TRBD1 (6 bases). V was shortened by 5 bases and J by 5 bases, with 16 bases between the two germline ends. This CDR3 is 14 amino acids long. Germline V gene lookup returns CDR1 LGHNA and CDR2 YNFKEQ. The chain's CDR3 is CASSSRQGLHEQYF. CDR3 in DNA: TGTGCCAGCAGCAGCCGGCAGGGGTTACACGAGCAGTACTTC.

This clone came up a few times. The chain couples TRBV7-2 to TRBJ2-7; 16 bases are shared with TRBD2. Germline V gives CDR1 SGHTA, CDR2 FQGNSA. The CDR3 has 18 residues. J was trimmed by 3 bases and V by 5 bases; bases with no gene match: 10. DNA of the CDR3: TGTGCCAGCAGCGTTGGGACTAGCGGGGGGGCTCTGCTCTACGAGCAGTACTTC. It encodes CASSVGTSGGALLYEQYF. Full variable domain (remainder filled in from reference TRBV7-2 and TRBJ2-7): GAGVSQSPSNKVTEKGKDVELRCDPISGHTALYWYRQSLGQGLEFLIYFQGNSAPDKSGLPSDRFSAERTGGSVSTLTIQRTQQEDSAVYLCASSVGTSGGALLYEQYFGPGTRLTVT.

This chain connects TRBV18 to TRBJ1-1; D is perhaps TRBD1 (6 bases). CDR3 length equals 14 residues. V shed 1 base and J shed 4 bases, with 10 bases lying between them. CDR1 is KGHSH, CDR2 LQKENI, per germline. CDR3: CASSPRGAGTEAFF. The CDR3 DNA is TGTGCCAGCTCACCACGGGGGGCAGGCACTGAAGCTTTCTTT.

In this sample, this clone turned up a few times. The rearrangement joins TRBV9 to TRBJ1-1; no definite D call. The V gene lost 5 bases and the J gene lost 0 bases, with 8 bases spanning the gap. Germline assignment: CDR1 SGDLS and CDR2 YYNGEE. CDR3 length equals 13 residues. The chain's CDR3 is CASSGHVNTEAFF. Written as DNA, the CDR3 is TGTGCCAGCAGTGGTCATGTGAACACTGAAGCTTTCTTT.

V gene TRBV9 combines with J gene TRBJ2-2; no clear D. V gave up 0 bases and J gave up 2 bases, with 2 bases separating them. The CDR3 has 13 residues. The germline CDR1 and CDR2 sequences are SGDLS and YYNGEE. This CDR3 is CASSVDNTGELFF. CDR3 in DNA: TGTGCCAGCAGCGTAGATAACACCGGGGAGCTGTTTTTT. The full variable domain, in which reference TRBV9 and TRBJ2-2 provide the parts outside the CDR3, is DSGVTQTPKHLITATGQRVTLRCSPRSGDLSVYWYQQSLDQGLQFLIQYYNGEERAKGNILERFSAQQFPDLHSELNLSSLELGDSALYFCASSVDNTGELFFGEGSRLTVL.

The chain recombines TRBV5-1 with TRBJ2-2, with D tentatively TRBD2 (5 bases). V was clipped by 3 bases and J by 1 base, with 10 bases between them. The CDR3 spans 15 residues. Germline V CDR1 and CDR2: SGHRS, YFSETQ. Here the CDR3 DNA reads TGCGCCAGCAGCTCAAGGACTCAGAACACCGGGGAGCTGTTTTTT. This gives the protein CASSSRTQNTGELFF. Full variable domain (rest looked up from reference TRBV5-1 and TRBJ2-2): KAGVTQTPRYLIKTRGQQVTLSCSPISGHRSVSWYQQTPGQGLQFLFEYFSETQRNKGNFPGRFSGRQFSNSRSEMNVSTLELGDSALYLCASSSRTQNTGELFFGEGSRLTVL.